This paragraph reports one T cell receptor beta chain. This clone was recorded only once. Its binding antigen is unknown. Base quality data are lacking; no much larger clone is found one base away. The immunoSEQ Assay, a bias-controlled multiplex PCR, was used to amplify TCRbeta CDR3 regions from genomic DNA. Under the source paper's analysis protocol: Within the assay, amplification of reference gene primers was used to estimate how many nucleated cells each sample contained. Sequence reads were collapsed and filtered to measure the absolute abundance of every unique TCRbeta CDR3 rearrangement. For each sample, productive Simpson clonality was calculated by taking the square root of Simpson's diversity index across productive rearrangements. TCRdb took this table from immuneACCESS and kept in-frame rearrangements with V and J called. Such tables lack part of the clones; where checked against another copy, unresolved V genes explain under half of the gap, and the rest is unexplained. The DNA was the basis for D and trimming; V, J and clone size are from that table. This sample is represented by 89,000 or so clones; 70% to 90% of them were singletons. The ten biggest clones cover roughly 2.5% of the sample.

V has 5 bases trimmed and J has 3 bases trimmed; junction bases matching no gene number 4. The germline V gene gives CDR1 as KGHSH and CDR2 as LQKENI. The CDR3 measures 14 amino acids from cysteine to phenylalanine. Solely the CDR3 DNA is kept, with 42 bases framed from the first base. This entry comes from a study of blood T cell repertoires in COVID-19 (TCRdb year 2020). Study-level background: The collaborator samples originated in the United States, Italy and Spain and spanned the acute and convalescent phases of COVID-19. The prospective study material was composed of cDNA or gDNA derived from T cells, B-cell-depleted T cells, or PBMCs. The repertoires were released in a freely available public database meant as a resource for research on the immune response to SARS-CoV-2. Nearly every sample came with metadata listing a de-identified subject ID, COVID-19 status, age in years and sex. Deeply sampled blood TCRbeta repertoires from subjects exposed to, actively infected with, or recovered from COVID-19 were included in the dataset. The samples were drawn from the first 160 participants of the ongoing ImmuneRACE study and from 1,254 subjects provided by 6 global collaborators. Where HLA class I and class II types were available, the types were taken from metadata supplied by the sample provider, not from assay-based typing.

Results the study describes overall, beyond this receptor: How much clinical and demographic metadata was included differed by source and by participant, and the metadata was provided uncurated.

One collaborating source in Seattle enrolled patients while the patients were actively infected and followed the patients over time throughout the course of disease. The collaborating institutions used their own protocols to collect whole blood in K2EDTA tubes. For TCRbeta analysis, collaborator samples were shipped as frozen whole blood, as isolated PBMCs, or as DNA extracted from either sample type. This TCR was recovered from a man aged 45 to 65 with COVID-19, enrolled during active disease. The sequence is built from TRBV18 and TRBJ1-2, with 9 junctional bases fitting TRBD1. Material for sequencing was peripheral blood. For the CDR3, the sequence is CASSGGQGYYGYTF. The sequenced DNA: TGTGCCAGCTCAGGCGGACAGGGGTACTATGGCTACACCTTC.